This entry features one T cell receptor beta chain sequence. No cognate antigen has been identified for it. Qualities for individual bases were not recorded, and no much larger clone is one base off. The data belong to a study of T cell repertoires in cytomegalovirus infection (dated by TCRdb to about 2019). Some background on the complete study: Donor HLA type was relevant to the analysis, as public TCR beta signatures indicated carriage of CMV infection together with the matching HLA type. Study-level results and caveats: In both this cohort and an independent roughly 330-donor cohort, the cumulative frequency of public TCR beta family members distinguished carriers of CMV infection plus the relevant HLA type. The ex vivo response was dominated by HLA-C-restricted CMV-specific TCR beta clonotypes, and the single most frequent clonotype in two of eight donors was supplied by these HLA-C-restricted clonotypes.

Taken from cysteine to phenylalanine, the CDR3 has 14 residues. Just the 42-base CDR3 DNA is kept, in frame starting at base 1. Ends trimmed: V by 5 bases, J by 6 bases; bases unmatched to a gene: 8. CDR1 and CDR2 (DFQATT, SNEGSKA) derive from the germline V gene (reference sequence). The run used an Illumina HiSeq 1500. The public reads were quality trimmed at Q25 with fastp and then assembled into clones with MiXCR by TCRdb, keeping productive beta chains. Rows merge per CDR3 protein into single entries with the most common DNA and genes. This sample holds almost 500,000 distinct CDR3 sequences; around 11% were observed only once. Clones ranked in the top ten supply roughly a tenth of the sample.

The sample comprised PBMCs. This TCR was sampled from a human donor in good health (CMV status not recorded). Some clones in this sample may be carry-over from other donors' samples. The chain employs TRBV20-1 and TRBJ2-2; 8 bases in between match TRBD1. The CDR3 loop reads CSAHGTGYPGELFF. The DNA reads TGCAGTGCTCACGGGACAGGTTATCCCGGGGAGCTGTTTTTT.